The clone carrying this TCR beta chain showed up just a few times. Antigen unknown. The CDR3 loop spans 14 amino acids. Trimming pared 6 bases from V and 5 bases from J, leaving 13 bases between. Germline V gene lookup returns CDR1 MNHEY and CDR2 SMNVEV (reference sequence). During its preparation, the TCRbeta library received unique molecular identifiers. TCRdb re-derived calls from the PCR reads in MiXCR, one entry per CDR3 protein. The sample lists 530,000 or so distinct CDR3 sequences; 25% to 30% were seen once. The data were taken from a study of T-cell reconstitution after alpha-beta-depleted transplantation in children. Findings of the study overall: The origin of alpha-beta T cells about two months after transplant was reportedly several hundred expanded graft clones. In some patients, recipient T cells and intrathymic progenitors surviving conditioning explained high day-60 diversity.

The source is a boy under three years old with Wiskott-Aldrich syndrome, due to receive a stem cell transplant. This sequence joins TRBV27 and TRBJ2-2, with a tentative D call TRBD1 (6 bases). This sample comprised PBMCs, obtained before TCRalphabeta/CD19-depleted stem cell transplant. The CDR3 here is CASRLAGVTGELFF. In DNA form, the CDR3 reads TGTGCCAGCAGATTAGCAGGGGTAACCGGGGAGCTGTTTTTT.